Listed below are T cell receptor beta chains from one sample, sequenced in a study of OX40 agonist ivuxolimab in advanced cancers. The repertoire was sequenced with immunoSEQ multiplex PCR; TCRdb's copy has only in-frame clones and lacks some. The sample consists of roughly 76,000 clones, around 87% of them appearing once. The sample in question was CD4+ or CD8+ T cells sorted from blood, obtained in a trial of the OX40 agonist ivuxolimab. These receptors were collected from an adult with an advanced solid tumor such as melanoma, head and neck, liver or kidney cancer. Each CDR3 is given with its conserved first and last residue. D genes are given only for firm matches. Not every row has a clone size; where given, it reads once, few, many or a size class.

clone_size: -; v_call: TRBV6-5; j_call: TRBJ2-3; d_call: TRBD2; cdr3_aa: CASTAGGLGTDTQYF; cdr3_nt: TGTGCCAGCACAGCGGGGGGGCTGGGCACAGATACGCAGTATTTT
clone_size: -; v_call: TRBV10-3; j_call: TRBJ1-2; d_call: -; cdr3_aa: CAISDGANYGYTF; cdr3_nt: TGTGCCATCAGTGACGGAGCTAACTATGGCTACACCTTC
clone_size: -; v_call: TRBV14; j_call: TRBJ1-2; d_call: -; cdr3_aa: CASSLSTYGYTF; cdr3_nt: TGTGCCAGCAGCCTAAGCACCTATGGCTACACCTTC
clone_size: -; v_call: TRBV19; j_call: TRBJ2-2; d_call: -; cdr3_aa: CASSPSGTRNTGELFF; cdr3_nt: TGTGCCAGTAGTCCCTCCGGGACGAGAAACACCGGGGAGCTGTTTTTT
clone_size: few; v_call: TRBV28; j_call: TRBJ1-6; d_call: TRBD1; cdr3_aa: CASARDRVEGSPLHF; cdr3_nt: TGTGCCAGCGCCAGGGACAGGGTGGAAGGGTCACCCCTCCACTTT
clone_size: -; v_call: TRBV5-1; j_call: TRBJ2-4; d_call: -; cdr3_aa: CASSLDAGPVVRAKNIQYF; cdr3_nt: TGCGCCAGCAGCTTGGATGCAGGGCCCGTAGTGAGAGCCAAAAACATTCAGTACTTC
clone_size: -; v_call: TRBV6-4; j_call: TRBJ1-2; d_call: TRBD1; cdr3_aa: CASRSPTGGKGAYGYTF; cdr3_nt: TGTGCCAGCAGGTCCCCGACAGGGGGTAAGGGGGCGTATGGCTACACCTTC
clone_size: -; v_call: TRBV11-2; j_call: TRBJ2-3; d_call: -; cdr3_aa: CASSLGGADTQYF; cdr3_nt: TGTGCCAGCAGCTTGGGCGGAGCAGATACGCAGTATTTT
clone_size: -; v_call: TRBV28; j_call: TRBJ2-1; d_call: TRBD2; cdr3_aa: CASSLSLAGGREQFF; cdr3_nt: TGTGCCAGCAGTTTATCGCTAGCGGGGGGGCGGGAGCAGTTCTTC
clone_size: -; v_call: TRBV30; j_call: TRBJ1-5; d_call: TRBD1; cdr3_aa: CAWSPTGDYSNQPQHF; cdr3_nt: TGTGCCTGGAGTCCCACAGGGGATTATAGCAATCAGCCCCAGCATTTT
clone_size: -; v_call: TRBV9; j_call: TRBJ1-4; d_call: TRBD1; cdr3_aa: CASSYGTGEEKLFF; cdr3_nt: TGTGCCAGCAGCTATGGGACAGGAGAAGAAAAACTGTTTTTT
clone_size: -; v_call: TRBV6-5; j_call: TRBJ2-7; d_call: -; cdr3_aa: CASSYFTGSYEQYF; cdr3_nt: TGTGCCAGCAGTTATTTTACGGGATCCTACGAGCAGTACTTC
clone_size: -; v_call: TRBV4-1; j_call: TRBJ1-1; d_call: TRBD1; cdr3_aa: CASSQDQRLRTGINEAFF; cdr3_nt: TGCGCCAGCAGCCAAGACCAAAGGCTTCGGACAGGGATAAATGAAGCTTTCTTT
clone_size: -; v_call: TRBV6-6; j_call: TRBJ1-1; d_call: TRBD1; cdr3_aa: CASSSSDRGNTEAFF; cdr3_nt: TGTGCCAGCAGTTCTTCCGACAGGGGAAACACTGAAGCTTTCTTT
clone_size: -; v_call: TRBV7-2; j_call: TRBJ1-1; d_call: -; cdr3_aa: CASSSRDSNTEAFF; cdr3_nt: TGTGCCAGCAGCTCTCGAGACAGCAACACTGAAGCTTTCTTT
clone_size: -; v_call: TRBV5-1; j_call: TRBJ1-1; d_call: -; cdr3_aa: CASSLGGVKVEAFF; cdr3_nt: TGCGCCAGCAGCTTGGGCGGGGTTAAGGTTGAAGCTTTCTTT
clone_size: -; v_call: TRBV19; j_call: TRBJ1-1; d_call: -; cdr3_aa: CASSLAREAFF; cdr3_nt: TGTGCCAGTAGTCTGGCCCGGGAAGCTTTCTTT
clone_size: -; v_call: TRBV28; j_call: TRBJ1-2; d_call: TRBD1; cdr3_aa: CASSGGGTGLLGYGYTF; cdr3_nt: TGTGCCAGCAGCGGGGGCGGGACAGGGCTGCTTGGCTATGGCTACACCTTC
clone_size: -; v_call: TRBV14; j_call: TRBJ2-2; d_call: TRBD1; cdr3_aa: CASSQRGGHTGELFF; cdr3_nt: TGTGCCAGCAGCCAGCGAGGGGGCCACACCGGGGAGCTGTTTTTT
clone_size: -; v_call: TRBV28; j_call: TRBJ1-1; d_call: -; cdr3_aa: CASIQRDTEAFF; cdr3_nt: TGTGCCAGCATACAACGGGACACTGAAGCTTTCTTT
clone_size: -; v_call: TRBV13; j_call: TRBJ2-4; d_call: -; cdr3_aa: CASSLGLLGTTDLAKNIQYF; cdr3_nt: TGTGCCAGCAGCTTAGGGTTACTCGGGACAACTGACCTAGCCAAAAACATTCAGTACTTC
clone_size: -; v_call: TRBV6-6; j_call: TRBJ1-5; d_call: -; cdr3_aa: CASSYSIRSNQPQHF; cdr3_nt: TGTGCCAGCAGTTACTCGATTAGGAGCAATCAGCCCCAGCATTTT
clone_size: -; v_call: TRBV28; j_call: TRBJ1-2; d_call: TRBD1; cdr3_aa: CASSFGGQVFYGYTF; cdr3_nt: TGTGCCAGCAGTTTCGGGGGACAGGTCTTTTATGGCTACACCTTC
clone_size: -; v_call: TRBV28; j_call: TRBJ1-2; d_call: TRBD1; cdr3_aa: CASSLSEGAEHYGYTF; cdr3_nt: TGTGCCAGCAGTTTATCGGAGGGGGCGGAGCACTATGGCTACACCTTC
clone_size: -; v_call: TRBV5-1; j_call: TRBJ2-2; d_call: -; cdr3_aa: CASSFGQVINTGELFF; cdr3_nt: TGCGCCAGCAGCTTCGGTCAGGTTATCAACACCGGGGAGCTGTTTTTT
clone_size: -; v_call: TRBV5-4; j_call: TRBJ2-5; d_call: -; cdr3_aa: CASSLGGGETQYF; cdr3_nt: TGTGCCAGCAGCTTAGGAGGGGGAGAGACCCAGTACTTC
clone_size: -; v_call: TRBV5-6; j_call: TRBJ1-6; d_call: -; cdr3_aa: CASSSPTPSSSPLHF; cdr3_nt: TGTGCCAGCAGCAGCCCCACCCCCTCCTCTTCACCCCTCCACTTT
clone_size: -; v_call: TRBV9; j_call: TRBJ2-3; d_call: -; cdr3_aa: CASSGSKNTQYF; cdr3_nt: TGTGCCAGCAGCGGATCAAAAAATACGCAGTATTTT
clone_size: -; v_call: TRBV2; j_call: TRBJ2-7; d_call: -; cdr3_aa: CASSEQGPYHEQYF; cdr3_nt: TGTGCCAGCAGTGAACAGGGACCCTACCACGAGCAGTACTTC
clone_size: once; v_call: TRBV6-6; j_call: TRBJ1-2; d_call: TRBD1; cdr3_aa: CASSPRQGDSGYTF; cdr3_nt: TGTGCCAGCAGTCCACGACAGGGAGACTCTGGCTACACCTTC
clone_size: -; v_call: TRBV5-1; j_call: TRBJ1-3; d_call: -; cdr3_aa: CASSPNPGGGNTIYF; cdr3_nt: TGCGCCAGCAGCCCCAACCCCGGAGGTGGAAACACCATATATTTT
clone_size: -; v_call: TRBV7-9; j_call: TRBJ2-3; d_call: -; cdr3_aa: CASSLGGTDTQYF; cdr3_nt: TGTGCCAGCAGCTTAGGGGGCACAGATACGCAGTATTTT
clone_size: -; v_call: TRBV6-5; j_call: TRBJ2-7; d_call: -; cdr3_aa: CASTITQGRAYEQYF; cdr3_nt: TGTGCCAGCACCATCACTCAGGGCAGAGCCTACGAGCAGTACTTC
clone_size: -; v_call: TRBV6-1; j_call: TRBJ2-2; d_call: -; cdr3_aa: CASSVEGTAGELFF; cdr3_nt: TGTGCCAGCAGTGTGGAGGGGACAGCCGGGGAGCTGTTTTTT
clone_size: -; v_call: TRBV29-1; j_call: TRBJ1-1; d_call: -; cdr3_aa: CSCGGAVGDTEAFF; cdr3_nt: TGCAGCTGCGGTGGGGCGGTTGGGGACACTGAAGCTTTCTTT
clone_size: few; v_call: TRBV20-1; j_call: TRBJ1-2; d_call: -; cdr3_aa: CGLDSNYGYTF; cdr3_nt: TGCGGATTGGACAGTAACTATGGCTACACCTTC
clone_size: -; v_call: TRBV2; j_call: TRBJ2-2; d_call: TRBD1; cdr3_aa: CASTGQGLTGELFF; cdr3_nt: TGTGCCAGCACGGGACAGGGCTTGACCGGGGAGCTGTTTTTT
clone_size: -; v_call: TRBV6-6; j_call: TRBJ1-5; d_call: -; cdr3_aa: CASSYSLGEGQPQHF; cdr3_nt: TGTGCCAGCAGTTACTCTCTGGGGGAGGGTCAGCCCCAGCATTTT
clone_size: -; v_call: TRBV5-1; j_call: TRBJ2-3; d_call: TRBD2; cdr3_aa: CASSRGTSGVEDTQYF; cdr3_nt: TGCGCCAGCAGCCGTGGGACTAGCGGGGTTGAAGATACGCAGTATTTT
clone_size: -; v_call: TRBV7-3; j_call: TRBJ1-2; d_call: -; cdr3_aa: CASSLTSAGEGYTF; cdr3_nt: TGTGCCAGCAGCTTAACTTCGGCAGGGGAAGGCTACACCTTC